This T cell receptor beta chain is drawn from a study of cytomegalovirus exposure and HLA in healthy donors. Overall study: A previous analysis identified 100 million or so unique TCR beta sequences derived from some 170 million T cells.

Points from the study as a whole: Among the sequence variants, a highly shared cluster was likely an artifact of sequencing. Productive rates of about 87% or about 30% were seen for most TCR beta V segments in an earlier analysis.

CDR1 and CDR2 (germline): SQVTM, ANQGSEA. The CDR3 runs to 13 residues. A remark on this clone: Its antigen remains unidentified.

The PCR had 60 Vbeta and 13 Jbeta primers. The data were produced by immunoSEQ multiplex PCR, yet TCRdb's version contains in-frame clones alone and is incomplete. The table includes 150,000 to 200,000 clones, roughly 90% detected once. The TCR sequence derives from a woman younger than 30 in good health and CMV-seronegative. The specimen was PBMCs. The rearrangement uses TRBV29-1 and TRBJ2-7; TRBD1 agrees at 7 bases. As DNA, the CDR3 is TGCACCCCACGACGGGGACAGACCTACGAGCAGTACTTC. This encodes CTPRRGQTYEQYF.